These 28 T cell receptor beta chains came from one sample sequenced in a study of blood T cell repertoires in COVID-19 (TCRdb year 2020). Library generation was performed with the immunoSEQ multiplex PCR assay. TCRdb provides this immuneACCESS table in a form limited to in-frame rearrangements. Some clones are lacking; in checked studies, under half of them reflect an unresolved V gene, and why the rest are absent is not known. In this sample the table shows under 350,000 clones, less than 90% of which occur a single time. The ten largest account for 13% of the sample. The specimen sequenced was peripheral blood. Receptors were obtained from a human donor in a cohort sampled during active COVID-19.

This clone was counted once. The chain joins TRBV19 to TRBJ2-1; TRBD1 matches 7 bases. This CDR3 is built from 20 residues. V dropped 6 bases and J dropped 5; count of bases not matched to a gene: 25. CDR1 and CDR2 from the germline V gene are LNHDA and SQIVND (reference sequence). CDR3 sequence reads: CASSIADLTVQTGLDNEQFF. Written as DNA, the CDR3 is TGTGCCAGTAGCATTGCGGACTTAACTGTCCAGACAGGGTTGGACAATGAGCAGTTCTTC.

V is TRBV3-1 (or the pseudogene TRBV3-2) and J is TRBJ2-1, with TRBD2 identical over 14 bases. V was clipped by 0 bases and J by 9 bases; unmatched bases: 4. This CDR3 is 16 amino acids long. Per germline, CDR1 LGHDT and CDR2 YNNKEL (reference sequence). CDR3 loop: CASSQDSGLAGAEQFF. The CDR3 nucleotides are TGTGCCAGCAGCCAAGATTCGGGACTAGCGGGAGCTGAGCAGTTCTTC.

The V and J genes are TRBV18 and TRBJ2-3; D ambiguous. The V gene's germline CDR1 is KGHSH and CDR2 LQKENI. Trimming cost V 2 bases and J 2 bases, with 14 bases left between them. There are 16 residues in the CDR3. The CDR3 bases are TGTGCCAGCTCACCATTTTCTAACCCCACCACAGATACGCAGTATTTT. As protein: CASSPFSNPTTDTQYF.

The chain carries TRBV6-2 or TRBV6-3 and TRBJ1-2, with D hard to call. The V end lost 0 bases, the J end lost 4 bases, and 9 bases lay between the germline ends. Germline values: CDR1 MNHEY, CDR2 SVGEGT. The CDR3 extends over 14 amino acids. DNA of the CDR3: TGTGCCAGCAGTTACTCGAGAGGCACCTATGGCTACACCTTC. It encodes CASSYSRGTYGYTF.

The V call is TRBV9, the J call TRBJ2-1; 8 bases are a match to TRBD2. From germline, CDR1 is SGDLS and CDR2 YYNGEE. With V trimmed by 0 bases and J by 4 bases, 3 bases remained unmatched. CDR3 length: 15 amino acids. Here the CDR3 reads CASSVEGTSYNEQFF. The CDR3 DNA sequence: TGTGCCAGCAGCGTAGAGGGGACTAGTTACAATGAGCAGTTCTTC.

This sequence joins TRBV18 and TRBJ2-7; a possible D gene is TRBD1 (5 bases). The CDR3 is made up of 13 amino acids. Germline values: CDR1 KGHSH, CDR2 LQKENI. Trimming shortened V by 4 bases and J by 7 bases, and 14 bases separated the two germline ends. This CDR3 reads CASSLGRGEEQYF. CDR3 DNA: TGTGCCAGCTCACTCGGTAGGGGTGAGGAGCAGTACTTC.

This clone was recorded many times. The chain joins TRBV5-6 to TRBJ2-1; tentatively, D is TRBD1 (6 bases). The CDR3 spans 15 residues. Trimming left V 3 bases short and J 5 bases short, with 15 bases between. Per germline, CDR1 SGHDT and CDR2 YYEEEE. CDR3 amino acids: CASSWGQRLNNEQFF. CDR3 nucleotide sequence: TGTGCCAGCAGCTGGGGGCAGCGTCTGAACAATGAGCAGTTCTTC. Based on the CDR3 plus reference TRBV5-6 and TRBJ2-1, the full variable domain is DAGVTQSPTHLIKTRGQQVTLRCSPKSGHDTVSWYQQALGQGPQFIFQYYEEEERQRGNFPDRFSGHQFPNYSSELNVNALLLGDSALYLCASSWGQRLNNEQFFGPGTRLTVL.

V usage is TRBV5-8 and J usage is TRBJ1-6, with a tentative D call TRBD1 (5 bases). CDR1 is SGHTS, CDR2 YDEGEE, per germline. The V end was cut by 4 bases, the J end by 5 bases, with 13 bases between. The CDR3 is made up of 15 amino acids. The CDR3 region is CASSRQTLDNSPLHF. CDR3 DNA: TGTGCCAGCAGCCGACAGACGCTCGATAATTCACCCCTCCACTTT.

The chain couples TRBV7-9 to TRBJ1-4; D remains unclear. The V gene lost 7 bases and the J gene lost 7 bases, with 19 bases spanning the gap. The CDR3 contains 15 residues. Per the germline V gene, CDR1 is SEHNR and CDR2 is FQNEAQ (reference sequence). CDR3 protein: CASTFSSLQAEKLFF. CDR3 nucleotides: TGTGCCAGCACCTTTTCAAGCCTCCAGGCTGAAAAACTGTTTTTT.

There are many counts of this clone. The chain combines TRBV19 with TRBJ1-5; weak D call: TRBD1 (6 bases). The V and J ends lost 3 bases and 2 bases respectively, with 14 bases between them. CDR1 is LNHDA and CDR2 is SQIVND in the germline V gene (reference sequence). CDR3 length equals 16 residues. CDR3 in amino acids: CASSIPRGGGNQPQHF. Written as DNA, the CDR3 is TGTGCCAGTAGTATTCCCAGGGGAGGGGGCAATCAGCCCCAGCATTTT.

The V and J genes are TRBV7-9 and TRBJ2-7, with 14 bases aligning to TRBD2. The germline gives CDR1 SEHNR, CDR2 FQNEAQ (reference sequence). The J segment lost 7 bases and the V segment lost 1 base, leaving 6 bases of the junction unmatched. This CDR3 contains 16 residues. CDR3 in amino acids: CASSLGGLAGAEEQYF. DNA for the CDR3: TGTGCCAGCAGCTTAGGGGGACTAGCGGGAGCCGAGGAGCAGTACTTC.

The CDR3 spells CASSQTRGPYEQYF. The CDR3 region has the DNA TGTGCCAGCAGTCAAACTAGAGGTCCCTACGAGCAGTACTTC. V gene TRBV6-2 or TRBV6-3 combines with J gene TRBJ2-7, with a possible D match to TRBD2 (5 bases). With 5 bases removed from V and 2 bases from J, the gap between germline ends came to 13 bases. Germline loops: CDR1 MNHEY, CDR2 SVGEGT. The CDR3 sequence is 14 residues long.

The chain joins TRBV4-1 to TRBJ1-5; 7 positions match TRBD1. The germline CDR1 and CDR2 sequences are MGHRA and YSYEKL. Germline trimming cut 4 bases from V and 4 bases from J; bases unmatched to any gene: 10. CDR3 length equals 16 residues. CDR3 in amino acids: CASSRLRDSQNQPQHF. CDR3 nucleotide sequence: TGCGCCAGCAGCCGCCTACGGGACAGCCAAAATCAGCCCCAGCATTTT.

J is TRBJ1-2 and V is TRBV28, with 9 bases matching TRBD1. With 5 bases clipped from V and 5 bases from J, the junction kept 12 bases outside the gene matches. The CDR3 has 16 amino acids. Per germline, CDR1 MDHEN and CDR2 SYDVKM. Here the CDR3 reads CASSLQQGAILYGYTF. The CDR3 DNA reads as TGTGCCAGCAGTCTACAACAGGGGGCCATTCTTTATGGCTACACCTTC.

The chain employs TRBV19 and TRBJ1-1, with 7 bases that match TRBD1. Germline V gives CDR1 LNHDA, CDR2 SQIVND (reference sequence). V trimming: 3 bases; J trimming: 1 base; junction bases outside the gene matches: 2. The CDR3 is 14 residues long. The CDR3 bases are TGTGCCAGTAGTATGGGACAGACGAACACTGAAGCTTTCTTT. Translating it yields CASSMGQTNTEAFF.

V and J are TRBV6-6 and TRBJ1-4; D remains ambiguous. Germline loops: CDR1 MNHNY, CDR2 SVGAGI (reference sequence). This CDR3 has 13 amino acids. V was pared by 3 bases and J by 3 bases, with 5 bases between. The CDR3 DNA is TGTGCCAGCAGTTATACAGCTAATGAAAAACTGTTTTTT. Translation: CASSYTANEKLFF.

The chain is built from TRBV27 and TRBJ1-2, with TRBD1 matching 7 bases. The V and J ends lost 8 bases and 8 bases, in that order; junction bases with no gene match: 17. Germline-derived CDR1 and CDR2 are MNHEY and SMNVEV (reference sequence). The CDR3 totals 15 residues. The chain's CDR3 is CASAPGEQGQGGYTF. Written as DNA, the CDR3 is TGTGCCAGCGCTCCGGGAGAACAGGGGCAGGGCGGCTACACCTTC.

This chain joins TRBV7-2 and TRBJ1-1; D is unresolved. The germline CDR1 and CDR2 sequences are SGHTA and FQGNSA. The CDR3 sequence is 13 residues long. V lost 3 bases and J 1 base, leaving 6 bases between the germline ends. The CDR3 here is CASSFARNTEAFF. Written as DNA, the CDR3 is TGTGCCAGCAGCTTTGCCAGGAACACTGAAGCTTTCTTT. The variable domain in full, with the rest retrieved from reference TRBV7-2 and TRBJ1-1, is GAGVSQSPSNKVTEKGKDVELRCDPISGHTALYWYRQSLGQGLEFLIYFQGNSAPDKSGLPSDRFSAERTGGSVSTLTIQRTQQEDSAVYLCASSFARNTEAFFGQGTRLTVV.

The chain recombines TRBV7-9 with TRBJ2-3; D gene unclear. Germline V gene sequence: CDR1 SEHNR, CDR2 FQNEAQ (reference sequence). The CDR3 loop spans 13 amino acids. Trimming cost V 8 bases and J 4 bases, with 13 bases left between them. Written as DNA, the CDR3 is TGTGCCAGCGCGGTACCCTCGTCAGATACGCAGTATTTT. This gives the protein CASAVPSSDTQYF.

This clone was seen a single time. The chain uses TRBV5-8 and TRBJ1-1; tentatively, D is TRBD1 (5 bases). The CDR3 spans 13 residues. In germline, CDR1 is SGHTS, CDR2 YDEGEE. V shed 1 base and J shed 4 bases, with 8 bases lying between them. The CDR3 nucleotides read TGTGCCAGCAGCTTGAATAGGGGCACTGAAGCTTTCTTT. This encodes CASSLNRGTEAFF.

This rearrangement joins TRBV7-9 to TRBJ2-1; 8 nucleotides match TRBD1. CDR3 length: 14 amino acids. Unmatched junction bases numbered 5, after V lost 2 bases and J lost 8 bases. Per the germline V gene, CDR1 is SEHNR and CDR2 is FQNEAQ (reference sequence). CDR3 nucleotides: TGTGCCAGCAGCTTAACGCAGGGGGCACATGAGCAGTTCTTC. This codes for CASSLTQGAHEQFF.

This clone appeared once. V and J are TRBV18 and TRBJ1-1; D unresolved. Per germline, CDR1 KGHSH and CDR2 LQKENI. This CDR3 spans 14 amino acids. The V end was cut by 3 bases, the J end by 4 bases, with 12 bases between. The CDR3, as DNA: TGTGCCAGCTCACCGGTATCAGTGGTCACTGAAGCTTTCTTT. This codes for CASSPVSVVTEAFF.

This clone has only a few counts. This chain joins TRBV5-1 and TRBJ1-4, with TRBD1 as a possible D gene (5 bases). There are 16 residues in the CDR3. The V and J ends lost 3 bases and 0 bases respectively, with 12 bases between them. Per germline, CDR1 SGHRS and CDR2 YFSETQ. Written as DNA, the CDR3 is TGCGCCAGCAGCTGGGCCCCAGGGACAACTAATGAAAAACTGTTTTTT. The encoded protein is CASSWAPGTTNEKLFF. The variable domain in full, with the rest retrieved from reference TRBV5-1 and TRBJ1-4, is KAGVTQTPRYLIKTRGQQVTLSCSPISGHRSVSWYQQTPGQGLQFLFEYFSETQRNKGNFPGRFSGRQFSNSRSEMNVSTLELGDSALYLCASSWAPGTTNEKLFFGSGTQLSVL.

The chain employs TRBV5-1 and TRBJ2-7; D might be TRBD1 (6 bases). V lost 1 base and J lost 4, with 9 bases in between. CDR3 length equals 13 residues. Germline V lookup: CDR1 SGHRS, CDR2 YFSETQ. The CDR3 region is CASSLPGAYEQYF. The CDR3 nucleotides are TGCGCCAGCAGCTTGCCAGGGGCGTACGAGCAGTACTTC.

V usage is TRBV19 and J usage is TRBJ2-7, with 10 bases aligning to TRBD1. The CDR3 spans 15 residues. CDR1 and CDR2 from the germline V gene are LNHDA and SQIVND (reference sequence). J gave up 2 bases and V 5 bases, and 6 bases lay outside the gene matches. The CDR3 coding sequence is TGTGCCAGTAGTCGACCCGGGACAGGGGCCTACGAGCAGTACTTC. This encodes CASSRPGTGAYEQYF.

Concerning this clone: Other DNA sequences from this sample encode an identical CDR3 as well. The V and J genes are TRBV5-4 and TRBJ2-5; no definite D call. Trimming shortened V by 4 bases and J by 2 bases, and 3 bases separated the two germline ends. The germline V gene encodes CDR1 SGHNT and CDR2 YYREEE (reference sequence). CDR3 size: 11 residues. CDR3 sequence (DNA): TGTGCCAGCAGCCTACAAGAGACCCAGTACTTC. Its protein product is CASSLQETQYF.

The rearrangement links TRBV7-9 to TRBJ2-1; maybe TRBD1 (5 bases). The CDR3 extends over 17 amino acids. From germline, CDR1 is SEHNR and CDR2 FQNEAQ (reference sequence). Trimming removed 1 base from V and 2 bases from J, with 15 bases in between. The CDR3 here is CASSLVRSAGPYNEQFF. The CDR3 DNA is TGTGCCAGCAGCTTAGTTCGTTCGGCAGGGCCCTACAATGAGCAGTTCTTC.

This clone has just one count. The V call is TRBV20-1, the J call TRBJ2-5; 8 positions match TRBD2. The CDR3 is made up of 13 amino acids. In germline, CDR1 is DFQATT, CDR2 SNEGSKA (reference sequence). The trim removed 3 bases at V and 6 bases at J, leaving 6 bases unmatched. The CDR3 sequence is CSASGPGGKTQYF. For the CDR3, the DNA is TGCAGTGCTAGTGGACCGGGAGGGAAGACCCAGTACTTC.